Listed below are T cell receptor beta chains from one sample, sequenced in a study of T cell repertoires in cytomegalovirus infection. Each CDR3 protein gets one entry after TCRdb re-called the reads with MiXCR. The data contain over 450,000 distinct CDR3 sequences, around 10% of them singletons. Sequencing was carried out using PBMCs. Source of these receptors: a human donor in good health (CMV status not recorded). Some clones in this sample may be carry-over from other donors' samples. Both conserved end residues are part of each CDR3. D genes are given only for firm matches. The size of a clone is reported for some rows only, either as once, few or many, or as a class for expanded clones.

cdr3_nt	cdr3_aa	cdr3_length	clone_size	v_call	j_call	d_call
TGTGCCAGCAGCTCTACAGGGGCTTATTCTGAAAAACTGTTTTTT	CASSSTGAYSEKLFF	15	-	TRBV5-8	TRBJ1-4	TRBD1
TGTGCCAGCAGTTTGAAGGCCAACGGGGGGCAGTACTTC	CASSLKANGGQYF	13	-	TRBV27	TRBJ2-7	-
TGCAGTGCTGACCCCCTAAAGGAGGCCTACAATGAGCAGTTCTTC	CSADPLKEAYNEQFF	15	few	TRBV20-1	TRBJ2-1	-
TGCAGTGCTCCCGGACTAGCGGGAGGAACAGATACGCAGTATTTT	CSAPGLAGGTDTQYF	15	few	TRBV20-1	TRBJ2-3	TRBD2
TGTGCCAGCAGTTACAGACCCTCGAGGCCTGAAAAACTGTTTTTT	CASSYRPSRPEKLFF	15	many	TRBV6-5	TRBJ1-4	-
TGTGCCAGCAGACGAGGCCGCCCCACTGAAGCTTTCTTT	CASRRGRPTEAFF	13	-	TRBV28	TRBJ1-1	-
TGTGCCACCAGTGATTTCCGCACGAGGGAGACCCAGTACTTC	CATSDFRTRETQYF	14	many	TRBV24-1	TRBJ2-5	-
TGCAGTGCTAATAGCGTCCCGAGCACAGATACGCAGTATTTT	CSANSVPSTDTQYF	14	-	TRBV20-1	TRBJ2-3	-
TGTGCCAGCAGTGGGGACTACAGGGGGTATGGCTACACCTTC	CASSGDYRGYGYTF	14	many	TRBV12-3/TRBV12-4	TRBJ1-2	TRBD1
TGTGCCAGCAGTTTTGACGGGAACGAGCAGTACTTC	CASSFDGNEQYF	12	many	TRBV12-3/TRBV12-4	TRBJ2-7	-
TGTGCCAGCAGCTTAGCGACAGGGACCACCGGGGAGCTGTTTTTT	CASSLATGTTGELFF	15	many	TRBV7-9	TRBJ2-2	TRBD1
TGTGCCAGCAGTGACACGGTCCGGGCAGATACGCAGTATTTT	CASSDTVRADTQYF	14	few	TRBV6-4	TRBJ2-3	-
TGTGCCACCAGCAGGCGAACAGGGGGACAAGAGACCCAGTACTTC	CATSRRTGGQETQYF	15	-	TRBV15	TRBJ2-5	TRBD1
TGTGACAGCAGTTTCACCCGACAGGGGAGAGAAAAACTGTTTTTT	CDSSFTRQGREKLFF	15	-	TRBV6-6	TRBJ1-4	TRBD1
TGTGCCAGCAGCTTGCGGCAGGGGGTCCAGGAGACCCAGTACTTC	CASSLRQGVQETQYF	15	few	TRBV5-6	TRBJ2-5	TRBD1
TGCGCCAGCAGCTTCCGAGAGGGGGCTGTCTACAATGAGCAGTTCTTC	CASSFREGAVYNEQFF	16	many	TRBV5-1	TRBJ2-1	TRBD1
TGCGCCAGCAGCACCCAGGACCAGTATGGCTACACCTTC	CASSTQDQYGYTF	13	many	TRBV5-1	TRBJ1-2	-
TGTGCCAGCAGTTACGGGCAGGGCAGCTATGGCTACACCTTC	CASSYGQGSYGYTF	14	many	TRBV6-5	TRBJ1-2	-
TGTGCCAGCAGCGTAAACAGGGCCAGCTACAATGAGCAGTTCTTC	CASSVNRASYNEQFF	15	-	TRBV9	TRBJ2-1	-
TGTGCCAGCAGAGAGAGGGGCTTGGACAATGAGCAGTTCTTC	CASRERGLDNEQFF	14	many	TRBV7-9	TRBJ2-1	-
TGTGCCAGCAGCGTAGGGGACAGGGACACAGATACGCAGTATTTT	CASSVGDRDTDTQYF	15	-	TRBV5-8	TRBJ2-3	TRBD1
TGCAGCGTGGGGGTTACAAAGAACACTGAAGCTTTCTTT	CSVGVTKNTEAFF	13	many	TRBV29-1	TRBJ1-1	-
TGTGCCGGCTCAGGGGGACAGGGGTTCTCCTACGAGCAGTACTTC	CAGSGGQGFSYEQYF	15	few	TRBV2	TRBJ2-7	TRBD1
TGTGCCAGCAGCCTTTCAGGGGGGCAGGGGCCTCGGACCCTCCACTTT	CASSLSGGQGPRTLHF	16	-	TRBV9	TRBJ1-6	TRBD1
TGTGCCTGGAGTGTAGTCAGGGCGTACGAGCAGTACTTC	CAWSVVRAYEQYF	13	-	TRBV30	TRBJ2-7	-
TGTGCCAGCAGTCTAACCACAGTCGAAGAGACCCAGTACTTC	CASSLTTVEETQYF	14	many	TRBV28	TRBJ2-5	-
TGCAGTGCCGTTAGCGGGAGGGCGATCAATGAGCAGTTCTTC	CSAVSGRAINEQFF	14	few	TRBV20-1	TRBJ2-1	TRBD2
TGTGCCAGCTCTACAGTCCACCCTTTACGCTATAGCAATCAGCCCCAGCATTTT	CASSTVHPLRYSNQPQHF	18	few	TRBV19	TRBJ1-5	-
TGTGCCATCAGTGTACAGGGGAGGAATGGCTACACCTTC	CAISVQGRNGYTF	13	few	TRBV10-3	TRBJ1-2	TRBD1
TGTGCCAGCAGCCCAATAGCGGGGGGGATCTACAATGAGCAGTTCTTC	CASSPIAGGIYNEQFF	16	many	TRBV7-9	TRBJ2-1	TRBD2
TGTGCCAGCAGCTTAGGACGGGGACTAGGCGCCTACGAGCAGTACTTC	CASSLGRGLGAYEQYF	16	-	TRBV13	TRBJ2-7	TRBD2
TGTGCCAGCAGTTACTCGAGCAGGGGCCTACACAATGAGCAGTTCTTC	CASSYSSRGLHNEQFF	16	many	TRBV6-5	TRBJ2-1	-
TGTGCCAGCAGTTACTCGATTTATCAGCCCCAGCATTTT	CASSYSIYQPQHF	13	-	TRBV6-2/TRBV6-3	TRBJ1-5	-
TGTGCCAGCAGGCGACAGGGGGTATCCTACGAGCAGTACTTC	CASRRQGVSYEQYF	14	-	TRBV28	TRBJ2-7	TRBD1
TGCGCCAGCAGCGGGGGACAGACTAATGAAAAACTGTTTTTT	CASSGGQTNEKLFF	14	-	TRBV5-1	TRBJ1-4	TRBD1
TGTGCCAGCAGGTTCGACAGGGGGTATGGCTACACCTTC	CASRFDRGYGYTF	13	many	TRBV11-2	TRBJ1-2	TRBD1
TGTGCCAGCAGTTTATCCGGGGCTACGGACACTGAAGCTTTCTTT	CASSLSGATDTEAFF	15	many	TRBV27	TRBJ1-1	-
TGTGCCAGCAGCGTAGGAAACATACTAGCCAAAAACATTCAGTACTTC	CASSVGNILAKNIQYF	16	few	TRBV9	TRBJ2-4	-
TGTGCCAGCAGGTTGACAGGAGACGCTAACTATGGCTACACCTTC	CASRLTGDANYGYTF	15	many	TRBV6-1	TRBJ1-2	-
TGTGCCAGCACCAGCTTGGGCCAGCCCCAGCATTTT	CASTSLGQPQHF	12	many	TRBV7-2	TRBJ1-5	-
TGTGCCAGCAGCATTCAGGGCCCCGGGAGCAATCAGCCCCAGCATTTT	CASSIQGPGSNQPQHF	16	many	TRBV5-4	TRBJ1-5	-
TGTGCCAGCAGCTTAGGCGTATCTAATGAAAAACTGTTTTTT	CASSLGVSNEKLFF	14	-	TRBV11-2	TRBJ1-4	-
TGTGCCAGCAGTTTGACTCTCCAAGAGACCCAGTACTTC	CASSLTLQETQYF	13	-	TRBV12-3/TRBV12-4	TRBJ2-5	-
TGCAGTGCTAGAGAGAGCGGAACCACAGATACGCAGTATTTT	CSARESGTTDTQYF	14	-	TRBV20-1	TRBJ2-3	-
TGTGCCAGCAGCTTGGCCGAGCAGCTAAATCAGCCCCAGCATTTT	CASSLAEQLNQPQHF	15	many	TRBV5-6	TRBJ1-5	-
TGTGCCAGCAGCTCCGCAATGAGCGGGGCCACCGGGGAGCTGTTTTTT	CASSSAMSGATGELFF	16	few	TRBV7-9	TRBJ2-2	TRBD2
TGCGCCAGCGGGGCGGCGAGGACAGATACGCAGTATTTT	CASGAARTDTQYF	13	many	TRBV10-2	TRBJ2-3	-
TGTGCCAGCAGCCACAAAACCCAACTCGGAGCTTTCTTT	CASSHKTQLGAFF	13	many	TRBV6-1	TRBJ1-1	-
TGTGCCAGCAGCTTGGGGGAAAACACCATATATTTT	CASSLGENTIYF	12	many	TRBV11-2	TRBJ1-3	-
TGTGCCAGCAGCCCAGAGGCGGGGCGAATAGCCAAAAACATTCAGTACTTC	CASSPEAGRIAKNIQYF	17	-	TRBV11-2	TRBJ2-4	-
TGTGCCAGCAGCGCCCACTGGGGGCGCGAGACCAAAAACATTCAGTACTTC	CASSAHWGRETKNIQYF	17	many	TRBV9	TRBJ2-4	-
TGTGCCAGCAGTCCAGGGACAGTTAATGAAAAACTGTTTTTT	CASSPGTVNEKLFF	14	many	TRBV12-3/TRBV12-4	TRBJ1-4	TRBD1